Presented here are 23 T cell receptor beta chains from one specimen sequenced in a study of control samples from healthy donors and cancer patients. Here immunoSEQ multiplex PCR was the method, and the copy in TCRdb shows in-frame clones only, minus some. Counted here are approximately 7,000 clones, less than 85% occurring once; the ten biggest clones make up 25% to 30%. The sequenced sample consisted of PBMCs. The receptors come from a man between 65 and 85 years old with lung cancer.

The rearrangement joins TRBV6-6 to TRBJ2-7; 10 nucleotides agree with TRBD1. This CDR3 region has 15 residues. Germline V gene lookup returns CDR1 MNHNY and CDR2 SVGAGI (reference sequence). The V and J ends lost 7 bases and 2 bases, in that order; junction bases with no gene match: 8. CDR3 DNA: TGTGCCAGCAATTCCAGGGGGACAGGGGCCTACGAGCAGTACTTC. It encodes CASNSRGTGAYEQYF.

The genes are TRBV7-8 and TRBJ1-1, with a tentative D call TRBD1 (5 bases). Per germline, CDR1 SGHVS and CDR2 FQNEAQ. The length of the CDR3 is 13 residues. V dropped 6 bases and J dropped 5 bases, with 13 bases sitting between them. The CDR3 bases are TGTGCCAGCAGTCGGGACTGGGGGACTGAAGCTTTCTTT. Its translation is CASSRDWGTEAFF.

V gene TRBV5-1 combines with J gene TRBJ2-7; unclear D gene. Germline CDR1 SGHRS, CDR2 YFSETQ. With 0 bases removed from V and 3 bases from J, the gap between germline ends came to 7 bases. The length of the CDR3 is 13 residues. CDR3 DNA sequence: TGCGCCAGCAGCTTGGAGCCTCACTACGAGCAGTACTTC. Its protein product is CASSLEPHYEQYF.

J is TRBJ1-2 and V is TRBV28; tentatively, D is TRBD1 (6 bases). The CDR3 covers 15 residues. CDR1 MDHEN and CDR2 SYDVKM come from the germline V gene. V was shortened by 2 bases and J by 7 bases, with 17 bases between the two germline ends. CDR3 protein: CASSLRISGALGYTF. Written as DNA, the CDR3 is TGTGCCAGCAGTTTACGGATTTCGGGGGCGCTTGGCTACACCTTC.

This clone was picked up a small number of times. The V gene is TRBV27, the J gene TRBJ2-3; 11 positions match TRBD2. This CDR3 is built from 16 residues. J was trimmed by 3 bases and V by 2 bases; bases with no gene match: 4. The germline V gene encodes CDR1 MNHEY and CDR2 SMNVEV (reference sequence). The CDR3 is CASSLASGGRTDTQYF. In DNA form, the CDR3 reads TGTGCCAGCAGTTTAGCTAGCGGGGGGAGGACAGATACGCAGTATTTT.

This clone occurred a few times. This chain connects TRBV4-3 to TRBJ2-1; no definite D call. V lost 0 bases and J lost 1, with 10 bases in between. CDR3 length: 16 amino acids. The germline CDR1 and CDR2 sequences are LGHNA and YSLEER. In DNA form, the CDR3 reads TGCGCCAGCAGCCAAGACCTTTTGGGTTCCTACAATGAGCAGTTCTTC. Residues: CASSQDLLGSYNEQFF.

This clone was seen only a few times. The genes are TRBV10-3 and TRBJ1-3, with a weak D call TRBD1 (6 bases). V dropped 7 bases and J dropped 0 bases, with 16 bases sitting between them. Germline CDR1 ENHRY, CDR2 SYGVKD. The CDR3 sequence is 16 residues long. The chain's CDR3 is CAIKGPGASSGNTIYF. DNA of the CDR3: TGTGCCATCAAGGGGCCGGGGGCGAGCTCTGGAAACACCATATATTTT.

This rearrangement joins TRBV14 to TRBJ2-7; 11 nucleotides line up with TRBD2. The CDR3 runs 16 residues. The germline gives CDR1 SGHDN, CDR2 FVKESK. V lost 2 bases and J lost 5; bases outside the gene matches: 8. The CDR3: CASSQPKLAGAHEQYF. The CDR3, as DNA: TGTGCCAGCAGCCAACCGAAACTAGCGGGAGCCCACGAGCAGTACTTC. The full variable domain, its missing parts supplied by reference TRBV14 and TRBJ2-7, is EAGVTQFPSHSVIEKGQTVTLRCDPISGHDNLYWYRRVMGKEIKFLLHFVKESKQDESGMPNNRFLAERTGGTYSTLKVQPAELEDSGVYFCASSQPKLAGAHEQYFGPGTRLTVT.

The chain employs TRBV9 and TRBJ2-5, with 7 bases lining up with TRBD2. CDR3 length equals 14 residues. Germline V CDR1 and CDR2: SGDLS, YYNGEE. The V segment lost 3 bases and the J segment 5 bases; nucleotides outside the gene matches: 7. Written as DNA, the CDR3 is TGTGCCAGCAGCGCCGGGAGGAGAGAGGAGACCCAGTACTTC. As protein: CASSAGRREETQYF.

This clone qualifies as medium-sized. The CDR3 region has the DNA TGTGCAAGTCGCCTGACAGGAGGTGTTAATGAAAAACTGTTTTTT. Its translation: CASRLTGGVNEKLFF. This sequence joins TRBV12-2 and TRBJ1-4; TRBD1, as called in the table, went unchecked against the DNA. TRBV12-2 is marked as a pseudogene. This CDR3 has 15 amino acids.

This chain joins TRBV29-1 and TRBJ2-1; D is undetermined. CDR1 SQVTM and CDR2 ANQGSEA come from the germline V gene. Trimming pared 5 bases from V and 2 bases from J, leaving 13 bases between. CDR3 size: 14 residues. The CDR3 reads CSVSERTPYNEQFF. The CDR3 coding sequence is TGCAGCGTTTCCGAGAGAACCCCCTACAATGAGCAGTTCTTC.

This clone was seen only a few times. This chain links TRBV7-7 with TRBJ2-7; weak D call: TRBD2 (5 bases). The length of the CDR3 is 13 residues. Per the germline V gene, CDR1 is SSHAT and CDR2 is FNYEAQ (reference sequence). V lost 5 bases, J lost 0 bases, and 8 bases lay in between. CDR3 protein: CASSMTNSYEQYF. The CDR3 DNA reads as TGTGCCAGCAGCATGACTAACTCCTACGAGCAGTACTTC.

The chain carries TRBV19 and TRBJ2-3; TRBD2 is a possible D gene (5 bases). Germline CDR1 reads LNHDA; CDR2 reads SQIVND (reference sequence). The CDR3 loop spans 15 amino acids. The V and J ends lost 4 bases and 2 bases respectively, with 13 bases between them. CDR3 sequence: CASSKREFNTDTQYF. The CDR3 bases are TGTGCCAGTAGTAAGAGGGAATTTAACACAGATACGCAGTATTTT.

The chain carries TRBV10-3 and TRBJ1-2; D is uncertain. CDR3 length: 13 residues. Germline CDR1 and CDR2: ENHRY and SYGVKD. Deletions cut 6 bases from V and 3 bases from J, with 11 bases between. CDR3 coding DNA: TGTGCCATCAGCGACATTGGGGACTATGGCTACACCTTC. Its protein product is CAISDIGDYGYTF.

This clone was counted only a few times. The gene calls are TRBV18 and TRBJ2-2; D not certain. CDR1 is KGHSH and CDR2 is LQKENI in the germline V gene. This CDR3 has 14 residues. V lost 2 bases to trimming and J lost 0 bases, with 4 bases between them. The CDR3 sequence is CASSPGTNTGELFF. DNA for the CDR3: TGTGCCAGCTCACCAGGAACGAACACCGGGGAGCTGTTTTTT. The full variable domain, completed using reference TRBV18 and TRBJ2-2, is NAGVMQNPRHLVRRRGQEARLRCSPMKGHSHVYWYRQLPEEGLKFMVYLQKENIIDESGMPKERFSAEFPKEGPSILRIQQVVRGDSAAYFCASSPGTNTGELFFGEGSRLTVL.

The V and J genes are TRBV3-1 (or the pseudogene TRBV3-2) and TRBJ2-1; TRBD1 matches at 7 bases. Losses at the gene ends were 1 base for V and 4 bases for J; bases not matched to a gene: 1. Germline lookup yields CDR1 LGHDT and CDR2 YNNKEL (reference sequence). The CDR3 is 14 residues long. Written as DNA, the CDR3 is TGTGCCAGCAGCCAAGGGGACAGATACAATGAGCAGTTCTTC. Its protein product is CASSQGDRYNEQFF.

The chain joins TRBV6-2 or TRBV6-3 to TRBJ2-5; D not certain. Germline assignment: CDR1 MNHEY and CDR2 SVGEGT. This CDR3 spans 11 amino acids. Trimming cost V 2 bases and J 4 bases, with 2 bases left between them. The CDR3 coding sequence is TGTGCCAGCAGTTACGGAGAGACCCAGTACTTC. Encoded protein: CASSYGETQYF.

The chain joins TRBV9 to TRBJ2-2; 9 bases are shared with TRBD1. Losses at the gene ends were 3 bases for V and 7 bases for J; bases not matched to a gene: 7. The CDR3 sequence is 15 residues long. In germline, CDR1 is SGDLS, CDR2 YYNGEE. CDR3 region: CASSERTGAGGELFF. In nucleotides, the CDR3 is TGTGCCAGCAGCGAAAGGACAGGGGCAGGCGGGGAGCTGTTTTTT.

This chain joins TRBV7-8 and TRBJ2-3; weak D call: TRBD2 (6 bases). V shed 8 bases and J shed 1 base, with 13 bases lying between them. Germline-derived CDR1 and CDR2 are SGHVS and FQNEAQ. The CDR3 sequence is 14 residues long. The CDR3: CASQPGLRTDTQYF. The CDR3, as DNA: TGTGCCAGCCAACCGGGACTGCGCACAGATACGCAGTATTTT.

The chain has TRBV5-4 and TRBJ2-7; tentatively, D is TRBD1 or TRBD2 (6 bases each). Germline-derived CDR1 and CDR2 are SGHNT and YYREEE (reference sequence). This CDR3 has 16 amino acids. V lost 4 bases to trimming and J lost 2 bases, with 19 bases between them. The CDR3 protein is CASSRGQAGNTYEQYF. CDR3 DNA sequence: TGTGCCAGCAGCCGGGGGCAGGCAGGGAACACCTACGAGCAGTACTTC.

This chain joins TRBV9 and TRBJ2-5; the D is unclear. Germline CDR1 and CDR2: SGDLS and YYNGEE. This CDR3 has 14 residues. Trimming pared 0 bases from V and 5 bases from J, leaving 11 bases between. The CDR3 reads CASSVETERETQYF. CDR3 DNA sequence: TGTGCCAGCAGCGTAGAGACGGAGAGGGAGACCCAGTACTTC. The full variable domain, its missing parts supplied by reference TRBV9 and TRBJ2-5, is DSGVTQTPKHLITATGQRVTLRCSPRSGDLSVYWYQQSLDQGLQFLIQYYNGEERAKGNILERFSAQQFPDLHSELNLSSLELGDSALYFCASSVETERETQYFGPGTRLLVL.

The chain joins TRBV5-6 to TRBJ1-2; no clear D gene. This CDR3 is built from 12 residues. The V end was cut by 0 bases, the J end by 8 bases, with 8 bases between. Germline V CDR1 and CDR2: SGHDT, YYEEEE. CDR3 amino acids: CASSLVTGGYTF. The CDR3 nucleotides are TGTGCCAGCAGCTTGGTTACGGGCGGCTACACCTTC.

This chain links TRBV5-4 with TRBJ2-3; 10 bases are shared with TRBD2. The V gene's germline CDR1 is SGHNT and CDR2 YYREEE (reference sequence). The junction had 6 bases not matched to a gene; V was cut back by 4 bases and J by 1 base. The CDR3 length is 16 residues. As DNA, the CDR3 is TGTGCCAGCAGCCTCTCGCTAGCGGGAGGCACAGATACGCAGTATTTT. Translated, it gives CASSLSLAGGTDTQYF.